The 10 T cell receptor beta chains below were found in one sample sequenced in a study of cytomegalovirus exposure and HLA in healthy donors. PCR employed 60 Vbeta and 13 Jbeta primers. The method was immunoSEQ multiplex PCR; TCRdb's version includes in-frame clones alone and lacks a portion of them. Of approximately 200,000 clones in the sample, 84% were seen once. Sequences were obtained from PBMCs. The receptors stem from a boy aged 5 to 17 in good health and CMV-seronegative.

The chain is built from TRBV5-6 and TRBJ2-7; 7 bases fit TRBD2. The CDR3 contains 13 residues. Trimming took 0 bases from V and 9 from J; bases not matched to a gene: 6. Germline CDR1 SGHDT, CDR2 YYEEEE. The CDR3 reads CASSLVRERGQYF. CDR3 nucleotide sequence: TGTGCCAGCAGCTTGGTGCGGGAGAGAGGGCAGTACTTC.

The chain combines TRBV19 with TRBJ2-5, with D possibly matching TRBD2 (5 bases). CDR1 LNHDA and CDR2 SQIVND come from the germline V gene (reference sequence). Trimming left V 0 bases short and J 2 bases short, with 19 bases between. CDR3 length equals 18 residues. In DNA form, the CDR3 reads TGTGCCAGTAGTATAGAGAGGGTCGGAATACTGGATCAAGAGACCCAGTACTTC. It is translated as CASSIERVGILDQETQYF.

V gene TRBV7-3 combines with J gene TRBJ2-5; the match to TRBD2 covers 7 bases. Germline CDR1 and CDR2: SGHTA and FQGTGA. V was pared by 3 bases and J by 5 bases, with 3 bases of the junction left unmatched. The CDR3 covers 13 residues. CDR3 amino acids: CASSLGGWETQYF. Written as DNA, the CDR3 is TGTGCCAGCAGCTTGGGGGGGTGGGAGACCCAGTACTTC. The variable domain in full, completed from reference TRBV7-3 and TRBJ2-5, reads GAGVSQTPSNKVTEKGKYVELRCDPISGHTALYWYRQSLGQGPEFLIYFQGTGAADDSGLPNDRFFAVRPEGSVSTLKIQRTERGDSAVYLCASSLGGWETQYFGPGTRLLVL.

V usage is TRBV18 and J usage is TRBJ1-1, with D perhaps TRBD1 (6 bases). The CDR3 spans 15 residues. With 4 bases removed from V and 0 bases from J, the gap between germline ends came to 12 bases. CDR1 and CDR2 from the germline V gene are KGHSH and LQKENI. CDR3 sequence (DNA): TGTGCCAGCTCACGTCCCGCAGGGGTGAACACTGAAGCTTTCTTT. It encodes CASSRPAGVNTEAFF.

A word on this clone: At one of its ends the junction is not consistent with the germline gene, which may arise from a read error. The J gene is TRBJ2-5, the V gene TRBV7-7, with TRBD1 identical over 8 bases. CDR1 is SSHAT and CDR2 is FNYEAQ in the germline V gene (reference sequence). CDR3 size: 13 residues. The CDR3 DNA is TGTGCTAGCAGCCCTCAGGGGGCCGAGACCCAGTACTTC. It specifies CASSPQGAETQYF.

This clone was seen more than once but under ten times. The chain carries TRBV7-9 and TRBJ2-2; TRBD1 aligns across 9 bases. The CDR3 sequence is 16 residues long. Germline V lookup: CDR1 SEHNR, CDR2 FQNEAQ (reference sequence). V lost 10 bases to trimming and J lost 5 bases; unmatched junction nucleotides: 14. CDR3 sequence reads: CAIPQGQGLRTGELFF. In DNA, the CDR3 is TGTGCCATCCCCCAGGGACAGGGTTTACGAACCGGGGAGCTGTTTTTT.

The chain recombines TRBV7-8 with TRBJ2-1; no firm D call. Germline loops: CDR1 SGHVS, CDR2 FQNEAQ. The CDR3 covers 15 residues. The V end lost 7 bases, the J end lost 5 bases, and 18 bases lay between the germline ends. The CDR3 spells CASTALMAVNNEQFF. Here the CDR3 DNA reads TGTGCCAGCACAGCACTAATGGCGGTTAACAATGAGCAGTTCTTC.

This sequence joins TRBV14 and TRBJ2-3; 7 bases match TRBD1. In germline, CDR1 is SGHDN, CDR2 FVKESK. This CDR3 comprises 15 residues. V gave up 5 bases and J gave up 4 bases; unmatched junction bases: 9. The CDR3 here is CASSTGAAFPDTQYF. For the CDR3, the DNA is TGTGCCAGCAGCACAGGGGCCGCGTTCCCAGATACGCAGTATTTT.

The sample holds one count of this clone. V and J are TRBV29-1 and TRBJ2-1; the D gene is possibly TRBD2 (5 bases). The length of the CDR3 is 16 residues. Germline CDR1 SQVTM, CDR2 ANQGSEA. V lost 4 bases, J lost 0 bases, and 16 bases lay in between. The CDR3 nucleotides read TGCAGCGTTGCGAGCGGCAAAGCGAGCTCCTACAATGAGCAGTTCTTC. The encoded protein is CSVASGKASSYNEQFF.

This chain joins TRBV6-4 and TRBJ2-2, with a weak D call TRBD2 (6 bases). CDR3 size: 17 residues. CDR1 is MRHNA, CDR2 SNTAGT, per germline. The V and J ends lost 5 bases and 1 base respectively, with 17 bases between them. In nucleotides, the CDR3 is TGTGCCAGCAGTTATTCCGTGGGGGGATTGAACACCGGGGAGCTGTTTTTT. Translated, it gives CASSYSVGGLNTGELFF.